This T cell receptor (beta chain) was observed in a study of blood T cell repertoires in COVID-19 (dated by TCRdb to 2020 to 2021). Background on the whole study: Collaborator samples came from the United States, Italy and Spain and covered acute and convalescent phases of COVID-19. The prospective study material was composed of cDNA or gDNA derived from T cells, B-cell-depleted T cells, or PBMCs. Subjects who had been exposed to COVID-19, were actively infected with it, or had recovered from it provided the deeply sampled blood TCRbeta repertoires that made up the dataset. The repertoires were released in a freely available public database intended as a resource for research on the immune response to SARS-CoV-2. The samples were drawn from the first 160 participants of the ongoing ImmuneRACE study and from some 1,300 subjects provided by 6 global collaborators. The sample metadata nearly always contained a de-identified subject ID, COVID-19 status, age in years and sex. Where available, HLA class I and class II types were taken from metadata supplied by the sample provider and were not determined by assay-based typing.

The immunoSEQ Assay, a bias-controlled multiplex PCR, was used to amplify TCRbeta CDR3 regions from genomic DNA. The authors' pipeline ran thus. Nucleated cell counts per sample were estimated from amplification of reference gene primers within the assay. To quantify the absolute abundance of each unique TCRbeta CDR3 rearrangement, sequence reads were collapsed and filtered. Productive Simpson clonality was computed per sample as the square root of Simpson's diversity index over productive rearrangements. The clones in this table, taken by TCRdb from immuneACCESS, are in-frame only. Not every clone is retained; where verified, under half of the shortfall comes from an unresolved V gene, and the cause of the rest is unknown. V and J calls and clone size follow that table, whereas D and trimming were derived from the DNA. In this sample the table shows about 330,000 clones, roughly 90% of which occur a single time. The ten largest clones represent under 20% of the sample.

Broader findings and caveats from the paper: The quantity of clinical and demographic metadata differed by source and by participant and was supplied without curation.

Participants in the prospective study were aged about 18 to 100 years, lived in 24 United States geographic areas, and enrolled through a virtual design. Cohort assignment in the prospective study relied on participant-reported clinical history from a screening survey and a study questionnaire. Recovered participants in ImmuneRACE Cohort 3 were defined as having two consecutive negative NP/OP PCR tests, clearance from a healthcare professional, or resolution of symptoms. In the prospective study, whole blood, serum and a nasopharyngeal or oropharyngeal swab were collected from each participant by mobile phlebotomists. Participants in the prospective study had the option to provide additional blood draws and questionnaires over a 2-month period. Before DNA extraction, prospective study blood samples were shipped either frozen or at room temperature. Turning to this clone: What this receptor recognizes is not known. Base qualities are missing; no much larger clone stands one base away.

At the junction V is shortened by 5 bases and J by 9 bases, with 11 bases in between. The CDR3 starts with the cysteine, ends with the phenylalanine, and has 13 residues. The read is trimmed to its CDR3 DNA, 39 bases read in frame from base 1. The germline V gene sets CDR1 to SGHTA and CDR2 to FQGNSA. This sequence was found in a woman aged 25 to 39 who had recovered from COVID-19. The sequencing sample was made of PBMCs or T cells enriched from blood (not recorded which). The V and J genes are TRBV7-2 and TRBJ1-6; the best D guess is TRBD1, with 6 bases matching. The bases read TGTGCCAGCAGCCCCGGACAGATTTCACCCCTCCACTTT. Translated, it reads CASSPGQISPLHF.